Listed here is a single T cell receptor beta chain. Its specificity is unknown. The sample is drawn from a study of T-cell reconstitution after alpha-beta-depleted transplantation in children. For TCRbeta, the library was prepared with unique molecular identifiers. Via MiXCR, TCRdb re-called the PCR reads, giving one row per CDR3 protein. The sample yields just under 350,000 distinct CDR3 sequences, around 15% seen once. Study-wide results and limits: There were reportedly several hundred expanded graft clones from which alpha-beta T cells came about two months after transplant. Newly produced T cells mostly accounted for T-cell counts and diversity one year post-transplant.

Germline loops: CDR1 SGHTS, CDR2 YDEGEE. This CDR3 comprises 14 residues. Between the trimmed V and J ends, which lost 4 bases and 4 bases, there was a span of 11 bases. This TCR was recovered from a male patient aged 2 to 9 who had a stem cell transplant for acute lymphoblastic leukemia, so the T cells may come from the graft donor. The chain links TRBV5-8 to TRBJ1-4; D unclear. The specimen was PBMCs, mostly from graft donor cells, collected 360 days after TCRalphabeta/CD19-depleted stem cell transplant. DNA of the CDR3: TGTGCCAGCAGCCCCCGAGGTGGTAATGAAAAACTGTTTTTT. It is translated as CASSPRGGNEKLFF. The full variable domain, its missing parts supplied by reference TRBV5-8 and TRBJ1-4, is EAGVTQSPTHLIKTRGQQATLRCSPISGHTSVYWYQQALGLGLQFLLWYDEGEERNRGNFPPRFSGRQFPNYSSELNVNALELEDSALYLCASSPRGGNEKLFFGSGTQLSVL.